The source of this TCR beta chain is a study of T cells in Graves' hyperthyroidism and ophthalmopathy. Regarding the study as a whole: Separation of ophthalmopathy from stable hyperthyroidism was achieved by a 13 V-J model.

Trimming took 4 bases from V and 9 from J, leaving 17 bases between them. The CDR3 contains 13 residues. Germline CDR1 SGDLS, CDR2 YYNGEE. Graves' hyperthyroidism was deemed stable absent ophthalmopathy progression within 18 months. Hyperthyroidism in the patients, aged 18 to 65, was newly diagnosed and under 2 months in duration. Diagnosis rested on symptoms, serum thyroxine and TRAb, thyroid ultrasound, and orbital computed tomography. This clonotype has more than one count but fewer than ten. Its specificity is unknown. Researchers took RNA transcripts and amplified the TCR beta CDR3 regions from them. A first-round RT-PCR of the TCR CDR3 used the HTBI primer set. TCRdb reprocessed the multiplex PCR reads with MiXCR, giving one entry per CDR3 protein. The sample holds about half a million distinct CDR3 sequences, around 21% seen once.

The chain recombines TRBV9 with TRBJ2-7; D is possibly TRBD1 (6 bases). The sample taken for sequencing was blood. The sequence derives from a man in his late teens or twenties with Graves' hyperthyroidism. As DNA, the CDR3 is TGTGCCAGCAGCCCCGGTGGGAGCAGGGGGCAGTACTTC. Amino acid sequence: CASSPGGSRGQYF. Full variable domain (missing parts from reference TRBV9 and TRBJ2-7): DSGVTQTPKHLITATGQRVTLRCSPRSGDLSVYWYQQSLDQGLQFLIQYYNGEERAKGNILERFSAQQFPDLHSELNLSSLELGDSALYFCASSPGGSRGQYFGPGTRLTVT.